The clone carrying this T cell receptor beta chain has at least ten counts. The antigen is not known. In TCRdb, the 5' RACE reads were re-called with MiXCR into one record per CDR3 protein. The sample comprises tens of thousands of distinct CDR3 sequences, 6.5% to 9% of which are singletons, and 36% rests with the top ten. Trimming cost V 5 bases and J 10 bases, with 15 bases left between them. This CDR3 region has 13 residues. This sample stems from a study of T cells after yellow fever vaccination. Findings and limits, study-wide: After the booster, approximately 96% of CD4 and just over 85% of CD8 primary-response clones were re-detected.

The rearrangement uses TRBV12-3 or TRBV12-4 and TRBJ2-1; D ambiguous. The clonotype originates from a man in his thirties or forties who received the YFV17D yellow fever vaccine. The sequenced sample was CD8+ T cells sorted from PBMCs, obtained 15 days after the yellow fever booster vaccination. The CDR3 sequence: CASSSPVLMEQFF. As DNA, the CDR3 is TGTGCCAGCAGTAGTCCGGTTCTTATGGAGCAGTTCTTC.